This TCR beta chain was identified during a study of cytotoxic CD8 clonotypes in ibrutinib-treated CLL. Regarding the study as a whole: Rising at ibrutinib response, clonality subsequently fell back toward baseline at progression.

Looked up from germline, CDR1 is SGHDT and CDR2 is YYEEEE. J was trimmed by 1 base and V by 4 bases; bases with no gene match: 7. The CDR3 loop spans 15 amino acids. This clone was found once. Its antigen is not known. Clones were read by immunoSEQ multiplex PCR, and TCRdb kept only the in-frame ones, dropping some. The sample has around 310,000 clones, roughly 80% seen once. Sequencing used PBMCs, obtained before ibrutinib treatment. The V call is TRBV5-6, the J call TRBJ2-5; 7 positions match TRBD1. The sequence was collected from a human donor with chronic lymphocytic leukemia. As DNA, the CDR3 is TGTGCCAGCAGCCATGACAGGGTAATCCAAGAGACCCAGTACTTC. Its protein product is CASSHDRVIQETQYF.